These 17 T cell receptor beta chains originate from one sample sequenced in a study of cytomegalovirus exposure and HLA in healthy donors. Primers: 60 Vbeta forward and 13 Jbeta reverse. Assay: immunoSEQ multiplex PCR; the TCRdb copy retains only in-frame clones and omits some. The profile shows 100,000 to 150,000 clones, over 60% of them singletons. Input material: PBMCs. These receptor sequences come from a woman in her thirties or forties in good health and CMV-seronegative.

This chain links TRBV6-1 with TRBJ2-1; 8 bases agree with TRBD2. The V gene end was trimmed by 4 bases and the J gene end by 6 bases; junction bases not matched to a gene: 2. Per the germline V gene, CDR1 is MNHNS and CDR2 is SASEGT. The CDR3 consists of 13 residues. Written as DNA, the CDR3 is TGTGCCAGCAGTGTACTAGCGGCCAATGAGCAGTTCTTC. Residues: CASSVLAANEQFF.

The chain is built from TRBV20-1 and TRBJ2-7; weak D call: TRBD2 (5 bases). Germline V gene lookup returns CDR1 DFQATT and CDR2 SNEGSKA (reference sequence). The CDR3 covers 11 residues. The V end was cut by 7 bases, the J end by 2 bases, with 9 bases between. In DNA, the CDR3 is TGCAGTGAGGACTCTACCTACGAGCAGTACTTC. Its protein product is CSEDSTYEQYF.

The table lists this clone with a few counts. The V gene is TRBV6-6, the J gene TRBJ1-4; TRBD1 agrees at 7 bases. The length of the CDR3 is 14 residues. Trimming cost V 6 bases and J 6 bases; bases outside gene matches: 7. Germline CDR1 and CDR2: MNHNY and SVGAGI (reference sequence). CDR3 coding DNA: TGTGCCAGCAGCGACTCCGGGACAGATGAAAAACTGTTTTTT. It yields the protein CASSDSGTDEKLFF.

The V call is TRBV7-2, the J call TRBJ1-2; 11 bases are a match to TRBD1. Germline assignment: CDR1 SGHTA and CDR2 FQGNSA. The CDR3 contains 15 residues. The V and J ends lost 5 bases and 3 bases, in that order; junction bases with no gene match: 5. The CDR3, as DNA: TGTGCCAGCAGCCTAGGACAGGGGGCACACTATGGCTACACCTTC. Amino acids: CASSLGQGAHYGYTF.

This clone has only a few counts. The chain recombines TRBV7-9 with TRBJ2-7, with 7 bases identical to TRBD1. This CDR3 contains 11 residues. Germline lookup yields CDR1 SEHNR and CDR2 FQNEAQ (reference sequence). V trimming: 7 bases; J trimming: 11 bases; junction bases outside the gene matches: 8. The CDR3 loop reads CASTPDRLEYF. The CDR3 bases are TGTGCCAGCACCCCGGACAGGCTGGAGTACTTC.

The chain is built from TRBV11-2 and TRBJ2-5; TRBD2 might be the D (5 bases). This CDR3 comprises 14 residues. The germline CDR1 and CDR2 sequences are SGHAT and FQNNGV. V lost 4 bases and J 1 base, leaving 10 bases between the germline ends. CDR3 DNA sequence: TGTGCCAGCAGCTCGGGATCTCTCCAAGAGACCCAGTACTTC. It translates to CASSSGSLQETQYF.

The V and J genes are TRBV28 and TRBJ2-5; 12 bases line up with TRBD2. In germline, CDR1 is MDHEN, CDR2 SYDVKM. This CDR3 is built from 14 residues. V lost 10 bases and J lost 5; bases outside the gene matches: 8. This CDR3 reads CATQPSGRGETQYF. For the CDR3, the DNA is TGTGCCACTCAACCTAGCGGGAGGGGGGAGACCCAGTACTTC.

The chain is built from TRBV27 and TRBJ1-4; maybe TRBD1 (6 bases). This CDR3 is built from 15 residues. Trimming left V 5 bases short and J 8 bases short, with 18 bases between. Per germline, CDR1 MNHEY and CDR2 SMNVEV (reference sequence). The CDR3: CASSPPGGAGEKLFF. CDR3 nucleotides: TGTGCCAGCAGTCCACCGGGGGGGGCCGGCGAAAAACTGTTTTTT.

This clone was detected only once. The rearrangement joins TRBV5-1 to TRBJ2-2, with 9 bases matching TRBD1. Germline V lookup: CDR1 SGHRS, CDR2 YFSETQ. V trimming: 4 bases; J trimming: 4 bases; junction bases outside the gene matches: 2. This CDR3 is 14 amino acids long. The CDR3 sequence: CASSLTGGTGELFF. In nucleotides, the CDR3 is TGCGCCAGCAGCCTGACAGGGGGCACCGGGGAGCTGTTTTTT.

V gene TRBV27 combines with J gene TRBJ1-5, with D perhaps matching TRBD1 (6 bases). CDR1 is MNHEY and CDR2 is SMNVEV in the germline V gene (reference sequence). This CDR3 region has 15 residues. V dropped 4 bases and J dropped 0 bases, with 10 bases sitting between them. CDR3 nucleotide sequence: TGTGCCAGCAGTTCGTACAGGGCTAGCAATCAGCCCCAGCATTTT. This sequence encodes CASSSYRASNQPQHF.

J is TRBJ2-7 and V is TRBV5-6, with a possible D match to TRBD2 (5 bases). CDR1 and CDR2 (germline): SGHDT, YYEEEE. CDR3 size: 17 residues. Deletions cut 1 base from V and 1 base from J, with 18 bases between. The CDR3 coding sequence is TGTGCCAGCAGCTTGAACCCCCGGGGAAAGTGGTCCTACGAGCAGTACTTC. Protein product: CASSLNPRGKWSYEQYF. Full variable domain (remainder filled in from reference TRBV5-6 and TRBJ2-7): DAGVTQSPTHLIKTRGQQVTLRCSPKSGHDTVSWYQQALGQGPQFIFQYYEEEERQRGNFPDRFSGHQFPNYSSELNVNALLLGDSALYLCASSLNPRGKWSYEQYFGPGTRLTVT.

This sequence joins TRBV7-3 and TRBJ1-1, with 7 positions matching TRBD1. Germline loops: CDR1 SGHTA, CDR2 FQGTGA. V shed 0 bases and J 10 bases; nucleotides not matched to a gene: 14. CDR3 size: 16 residues. CDR3 protein: CASSLTYRNRGFGAFF. In DNA, the CDR3 is TGTGCCAGCAGCTTAACGTATAGGAACAGGGGATTTGGAGCTTTCTTT.

The gene calls are TRBV28 and TRBJ1-5, with D possibly matching TRBD1 (5 bases). The V and J ends lost 2 bases and 2 bases respectively, with 7 bases between them. The germline V gene encodes CDR1 MDHEN and CDR2 SYDVKM. The CDR3 is made up of 14 amino acids. The CDR3 loop is CASSLEGGNQPQHF. DNA for the CDR3: TGTGCCAGCAGTTTAGAAGGGGGCAATCAGCCCCAGCATTTT. Drawing the rest from reference TRBV28 and TRBJ1-5, the complete variable domain is DVKVTQSSRYLVKRTGEKVFLECVQDMDHENMFWYRQDPGLGLRLIYFSYDVKMKEKGDIPEGYSVSREKKERFSLILESASTNQTSMYLCASSLEGGNQPQHFGDGTRLSIL.

This clone was counted between two and nine times. The chain carries TRBV5-1 and TRBJ2-7; perhaps TRBD1 as D (6 bases). In germline, CDR1 is SGHRS, CDR2 YFSETQ. The CDR3 consists of 14 residues. The germline V and J ends were trimmed by 1 base and 6 bases, with 14 bases remaining between them. The CDR3 here is CASSLSGQTGEQYF. The CDR3 nucleotides read TGCGCCAGCAGCTTGAGTGGACAGACAGGCGAGCAGTACTTC. Based on the CDR3 plus reference TRBV5-1 and TRBJ2-7, the full variable domain is KAGVTQTPRYLIKTRGQQVTLSCSPISGHRSVSWYQQTPGQGLQFLFEYFSETQRNKGNFPGRFSGRQFSNSRSEMNVSTLELGDSALYLCASSLSGQTGEQYFGPGTRLTVT.

This clone was counted a few times. The chain couples TRBV21-1 to TRBJ1-5. TRBV21-1 is given as a pseudogene. The CDR3 spans 13 residues. The CDR3: CASSKAGGQPQHF. The CDR3 DNA is TGTGCCAGCAGCAAAGCTGGAGGTCAGCCCCAGCATTTT.

This chain links TRBV18 with TRBJ2-7; 8 bases line up with TRBD1. Germline CDR1 KGHSH, CDR2 LQKENI. This CDR3 contains 14 residues. V dropped 5 bases and J dropped 2; count of bases not matched to a gene: 5. For the CDR3, the DNA is TGTGCCAGCTCATCAACAGGGGGAACCTACGAGCAGTACTTC. Its translation is CASSSTGGTYEQYF. Combining the CDR3 with reference TRBV18 and TRBJ2-7 gives the whole variable domain NAGVMQNPRHLVRRRGQEARLRCSPMKGHSHVYWYRQLPEEGLKFMVYLQKENIIDESGMPKERFSAEFPKEGPSILRIQQVVRGDSAAYFCASSSTGGTYEQYFGPGTRLTVT.

This clone was detected a few times. The rearrangement joins TRBV4-2 to TRBJ2-1; no definite D call. This CDR3 has 13 residues. V was clipped by 0 bases and J by 4 bases, with 4 bases between them. CDR1 and CDR2 from the germline V gene are LGHNA and YNFKEQ. This CDR3 reads CASSQDFYNEQFF. CDR3 nucleotides: TGTGCCAGCAGCCAAGACTTTTACAATGAGCAGTTCTTC.